Below are 6 T cell receptor beta chains sequenced from a single sample in a study of post-analysis software for immune sequencing data. The study, taken as a whole, reports: Higher frequency in patients than in controls was seen for roughly five TRBV segments, with TRBV5-6, TRBV5-1 and TRBV20-1 among them.

Their recognized antigens are unknown. TCR beta libraries were prepared from cDNA with unique molecular identifiers. TCRdb called the PCR reads again in MiXCR, with one record for every CDR3 protein. Among 650,000 to 900,000 distinct CDR3 sequences, 46% were seen once, and the ten largest hold roughly 4.5%. The specimen was blood. Every receptor here comes from a girl under 18 with multiple sclerosis.

CDR3 residues: CASSQGGNTGELFF. Written as DNA, the CDR3 is TGTGCCAGCAGCCAAGGGGGGAACACCGGGGAGCTGTTTTTT. The gene calls are TRBV7-3 and TRBJ2-2; maybe TRBD1 (6 bases). V lost 5 bases and J 1 base, leaving 8 bases between the germline ends. Germline V gives CDR1 SGHTA, CDR2 FQGTGA. The CDR3 covers 14 residues.

This clonotype was seen more than once but under ten times. The chain carries TRBV20-1 and TRBJ2-7; D is unresolved. V was shortened by 0 bases and J by 3 bases, with 9 bases between the two germline ends. The CDR3 is 13 residues long. CDR1 is DFQATT, CDR2 SNEGSKA, per germline (reference sequence). The CDR3 nucleotides are TGCAGTGCTAGAGATTCCGCAATCTACGAGCAGTACTTC. Protein sequence: CSARDSAIYEQYF.

The rearrangement links TRBV6-5 to TRBJ1-5; D is unresolved. Trimming removed 0 bases at V and 6 bases at J, with 12 bases between. Germline CDR1 is MNHEY and CDR2 is SVGAGI. The CDR3 spans 15 residues. In nucleotides, the CDR3 is TGTGCCAGCAGTTACTCGAACGGGGTTGGTCAGCCCCAGCATTTT. Translating gives CASSYSNGVGQPQHF.

This sequence joins TRBV28 and TRBJ2-7; D may correspond to TRBD1 or TRBD2 (5 bases each). This CDR3 is 15 amino acids long. V gave up 4 bases and J gave up 1 base, with 14 bases separating them. Germline lookup yields CDR1 MDHEN and CDR2 SYDVKM. The CDR3 coding sequence is TGTGCCAGCAGTTCCCCACGGGGACCATCCTACGAGCAGTACTTC. This codes for CASSSPRGPSYEQYF.

V gene TRBV7-2 combines with J gene TRBJ2-1; TRBD1 or TRBD2 may be the D gene (6 bases each). Germline assignment: CDR1 SGHTA and CDR2 FQGNSA. The CDR3 is made up of 15 amino acids. Trimming left V 1 base short and J 3 bases short, with 10 bases between. The CDR3 DNA is TGTGCCAGCAGCTTAGGGGGGGCTCTCTACAATGAGCAGTTCTTC. Residues: CASSLGGALYNEQFF.

In its sample, this clonotype was seen a few times. The V and J genes are TRBV4-1 and TRBJ2-1; 11 bases match TRBD2. The germline V gene has CDR1 MGHRA and CDR2 YSYEKL. This CDR3 has 16 residues. After removal of 1 base from V and 8 bases from J, the junction contained 7 bases not matched to a gene. The CDR3 DNA sequence: TGCGCCAGCAGCCAAGGAGGAACTAGCGGGAGCCATGAGCAGTTCTTC. Its translation: CASSQGGTSGSHEQFF.